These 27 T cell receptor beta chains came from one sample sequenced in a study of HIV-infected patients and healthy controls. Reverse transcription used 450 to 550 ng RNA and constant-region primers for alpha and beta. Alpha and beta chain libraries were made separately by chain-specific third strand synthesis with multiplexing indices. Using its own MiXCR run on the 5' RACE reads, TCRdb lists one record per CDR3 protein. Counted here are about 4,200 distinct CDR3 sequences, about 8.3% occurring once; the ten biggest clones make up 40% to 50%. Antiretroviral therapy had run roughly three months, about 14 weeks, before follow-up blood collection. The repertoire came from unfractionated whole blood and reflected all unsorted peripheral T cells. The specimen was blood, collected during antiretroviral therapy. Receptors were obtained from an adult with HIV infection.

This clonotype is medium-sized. CDR3 protein: CASSPPTLETQYF. CDR3 in DNA: TGTGCCAGCTCACCACCGACTTTGGAGACCCAGTACTTC. The chain has TRBV18 and TRBJ2-5; D is undetermined. This CDR3 has 13 amino acids. Germline CDR1 KGHSH, CDR2 LQKENI. V was clipped by 0 bases and J by 5 bases, with 7 bases between them.

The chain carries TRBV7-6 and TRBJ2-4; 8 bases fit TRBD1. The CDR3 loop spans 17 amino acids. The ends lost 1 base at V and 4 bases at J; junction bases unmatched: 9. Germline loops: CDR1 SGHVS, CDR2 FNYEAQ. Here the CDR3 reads CASSLGPPQGAKNIQYF. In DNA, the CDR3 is TGTGCCAGCAGCTTAGGACCCCCCCAGGGGGCAAAAAACATTCAGTACTTC.

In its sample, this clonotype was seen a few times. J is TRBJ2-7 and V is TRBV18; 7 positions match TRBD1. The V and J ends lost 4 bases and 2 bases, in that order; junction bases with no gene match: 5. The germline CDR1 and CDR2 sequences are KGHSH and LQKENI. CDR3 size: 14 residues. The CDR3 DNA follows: TGTGCCAGCTCACTCTCCGGGACAGCCTACGAGCAGTACTTC. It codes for CASSLSGTAYEQYF. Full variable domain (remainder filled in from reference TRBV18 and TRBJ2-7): NAGVMQNPRHLVRRRGQEARLRCSPMKGHSHVYWYRQLPEEGLKFMVYLQKENIIDESGMPKERFSAEFPKEGPSILRIQQVVRGDSAAYFCASSLSGTAYEQYFGPGTRLTVT.

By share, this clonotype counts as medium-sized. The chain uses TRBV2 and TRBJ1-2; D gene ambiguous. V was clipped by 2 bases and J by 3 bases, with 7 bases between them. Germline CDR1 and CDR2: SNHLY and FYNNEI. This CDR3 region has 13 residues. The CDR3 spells CASSERPDYGYTF. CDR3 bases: TGTGCCAGCAGTGAACGACCGGACTATGGCTACACCTTC.

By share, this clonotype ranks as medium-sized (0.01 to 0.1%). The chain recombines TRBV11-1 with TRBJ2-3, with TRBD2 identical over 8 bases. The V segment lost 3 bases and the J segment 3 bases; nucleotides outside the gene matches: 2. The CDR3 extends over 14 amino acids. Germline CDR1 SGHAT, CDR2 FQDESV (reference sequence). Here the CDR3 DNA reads TGTGCCAGCAGCTTCGGGGGGGGGACAGATACGCAGTATTTT. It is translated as CASSFGGGTDTQYF.

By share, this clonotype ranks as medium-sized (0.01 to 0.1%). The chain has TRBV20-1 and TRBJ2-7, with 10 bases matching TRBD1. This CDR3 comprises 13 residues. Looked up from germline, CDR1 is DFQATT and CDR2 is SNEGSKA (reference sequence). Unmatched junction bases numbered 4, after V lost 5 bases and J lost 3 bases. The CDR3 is CSASGTGVYEQYF. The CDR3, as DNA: TGCAGTGCTTCCGGGACAGGGGTCTACGAGCAGTACTTC.

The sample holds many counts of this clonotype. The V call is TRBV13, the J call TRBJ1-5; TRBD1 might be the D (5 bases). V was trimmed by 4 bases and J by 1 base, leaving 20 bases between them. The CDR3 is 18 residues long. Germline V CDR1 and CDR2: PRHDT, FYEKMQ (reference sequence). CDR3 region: CASSSRHNRIGSNQPQHF. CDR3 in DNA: TGTGCCAGCAGCTCGCGCCATAACAGGATAGGGAGCAATCAGCCCCAGCATTTT.

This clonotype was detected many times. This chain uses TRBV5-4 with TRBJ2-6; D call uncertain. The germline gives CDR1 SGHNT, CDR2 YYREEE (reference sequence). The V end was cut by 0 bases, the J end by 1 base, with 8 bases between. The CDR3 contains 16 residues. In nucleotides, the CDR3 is TGTGCCAGCAGCTTGGCCAGACAATCTGGGGCCAACGTCCTGACTTTC. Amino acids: CASSLARQSGANVLTF.

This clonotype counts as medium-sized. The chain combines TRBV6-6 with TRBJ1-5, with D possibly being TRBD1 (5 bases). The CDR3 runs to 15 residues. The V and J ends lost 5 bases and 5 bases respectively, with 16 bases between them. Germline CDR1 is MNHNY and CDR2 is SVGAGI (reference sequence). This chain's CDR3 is CASSTPGGGDQPQHF. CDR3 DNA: TGTGCCAGCAGTACCCCGGGGGGAGGCGATCAGCCCCAGCATTTT.

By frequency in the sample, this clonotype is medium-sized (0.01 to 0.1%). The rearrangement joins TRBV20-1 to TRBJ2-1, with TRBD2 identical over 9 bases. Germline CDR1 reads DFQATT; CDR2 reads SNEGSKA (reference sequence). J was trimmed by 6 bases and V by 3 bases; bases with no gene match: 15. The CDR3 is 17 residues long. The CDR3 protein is CSASLRKAGGASNEQFF. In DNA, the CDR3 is TGCAGTGCTAGTTTGCGTAAGGCGGGGGGGGCCTCCAATGAGCAGTTCTTC.

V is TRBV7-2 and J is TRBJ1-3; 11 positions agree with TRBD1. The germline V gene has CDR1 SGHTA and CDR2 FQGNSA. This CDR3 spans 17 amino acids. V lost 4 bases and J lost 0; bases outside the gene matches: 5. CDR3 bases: TGTGCCAGCAGCTCGGACGGACAGGGGGCCTCTGGAAACACCATATATTTT. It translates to CASSSDGQGASGNTIYF. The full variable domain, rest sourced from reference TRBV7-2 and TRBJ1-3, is GAGVSQSPSNKVTEKGKDVELRCDPISGHTALYWYRQSLGQGLEFLIYFQGNSAPDKSGLPSDRFSAERTGGSVSTLTIQRTQQEDSAVYLCASSSDGQGASGNTIYFGEGSWLTVV.

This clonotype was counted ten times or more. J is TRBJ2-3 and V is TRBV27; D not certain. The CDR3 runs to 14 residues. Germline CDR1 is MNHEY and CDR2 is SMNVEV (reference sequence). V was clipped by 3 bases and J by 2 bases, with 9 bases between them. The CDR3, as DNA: TGTGCCAGCAGTTTTAAGGAGCCCACAGATACGCAGTATTTT. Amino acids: CASSFKEPTDTQYF.

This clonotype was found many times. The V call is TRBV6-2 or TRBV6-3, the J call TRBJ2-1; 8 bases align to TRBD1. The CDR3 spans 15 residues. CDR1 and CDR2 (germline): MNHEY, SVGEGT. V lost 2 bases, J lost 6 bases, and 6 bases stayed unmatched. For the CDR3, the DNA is TGTGCCAGCAGTTACGGACAGGGTGGAAGCAATGAGCAGTTCTTC. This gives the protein CASSYGQGGSNEQFF.

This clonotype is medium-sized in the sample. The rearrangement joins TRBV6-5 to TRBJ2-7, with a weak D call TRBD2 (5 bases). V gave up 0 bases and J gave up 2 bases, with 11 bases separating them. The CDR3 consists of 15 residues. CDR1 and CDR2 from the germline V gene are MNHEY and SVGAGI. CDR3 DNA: TGTGCCAGCAGTTACTCGGTGGGGAGTACCTACGAGCAGTACTTC. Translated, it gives CASSYSVGSTYEQYF.

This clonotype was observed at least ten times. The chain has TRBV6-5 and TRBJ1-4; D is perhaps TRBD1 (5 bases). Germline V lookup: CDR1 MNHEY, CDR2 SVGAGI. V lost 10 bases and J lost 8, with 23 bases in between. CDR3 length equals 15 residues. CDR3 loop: CATKRGTYMKEKLFF. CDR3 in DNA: TGTGCCACCAAACGCGGGACCTATATGAAGGAAAAACTGTTTTTT.

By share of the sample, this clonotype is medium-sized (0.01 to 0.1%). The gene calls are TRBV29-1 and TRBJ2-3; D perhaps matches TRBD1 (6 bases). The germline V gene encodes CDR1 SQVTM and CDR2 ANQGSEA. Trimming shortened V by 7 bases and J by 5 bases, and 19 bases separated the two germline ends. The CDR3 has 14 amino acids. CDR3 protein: CSAQPGQFGDTQYF. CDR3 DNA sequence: TGCAGCGCCCAACCTGGACAGTTCGGAGATACGCAGTATTTT.

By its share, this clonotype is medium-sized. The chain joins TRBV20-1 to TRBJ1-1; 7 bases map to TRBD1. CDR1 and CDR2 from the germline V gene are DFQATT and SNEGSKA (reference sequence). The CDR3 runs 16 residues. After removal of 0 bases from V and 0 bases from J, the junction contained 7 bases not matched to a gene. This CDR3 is CSARDRDRAMNTEAFF. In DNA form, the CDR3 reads TGCAGTGCTAGAGATCGGGACAGAGCTATGAACACTGAAGCTTTCTTT.

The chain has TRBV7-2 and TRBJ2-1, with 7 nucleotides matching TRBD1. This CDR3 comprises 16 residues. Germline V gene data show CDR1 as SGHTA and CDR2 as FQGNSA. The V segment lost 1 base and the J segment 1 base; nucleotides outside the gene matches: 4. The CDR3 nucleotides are TGTGCCAGCAGCTTAGACGCGGACAGGTCCTACAATGAGCAGTTCTTC. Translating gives CASSLDADRSYNEQFF.

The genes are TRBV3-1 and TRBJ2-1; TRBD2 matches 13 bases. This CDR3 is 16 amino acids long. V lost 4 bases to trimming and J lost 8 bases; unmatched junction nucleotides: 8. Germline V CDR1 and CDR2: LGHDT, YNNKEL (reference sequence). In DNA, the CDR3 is TGTGCCAGCAGCCCAGGAACTAGCGGGGGGGGTGATGAGCAGTTCTTC. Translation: CASSPGTSGGGDEQFF.

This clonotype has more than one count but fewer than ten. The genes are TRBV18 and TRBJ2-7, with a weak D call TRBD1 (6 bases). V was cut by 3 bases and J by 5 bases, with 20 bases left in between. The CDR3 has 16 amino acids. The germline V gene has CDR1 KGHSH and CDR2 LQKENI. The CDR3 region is CASSPQQGPSSDEQYF. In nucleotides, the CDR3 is TGTGCCAGCTCACCTCAACAGGGTCCCTCCTCTGACGAGCAGTACTTC.

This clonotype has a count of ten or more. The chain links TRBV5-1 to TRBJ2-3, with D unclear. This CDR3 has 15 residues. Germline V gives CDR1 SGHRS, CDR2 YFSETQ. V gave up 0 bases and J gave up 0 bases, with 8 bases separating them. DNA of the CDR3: TGCGCCAGCAGCTTGGTTGGCCCTAGCACAGATACGCAGTATTTT. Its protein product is CASSLVGPSTDTQYF.

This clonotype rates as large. The DNA of the CDR3 is TGTGCCAGCAGCTTGACCGGGACAGGGCAACAAGAGACCCAGTACTTC. Amino acids: CASSLTGTGQQETQYF. The V and J genes are TRBV3-1 and TRBJ2-5, with TRBD1 identical over 9 bases. The CDR3 has 16 residues. V was clipped by 5 bases and J by 2 bases; unmatched bases: 9. Germline V gene lookup returns CDR1 LGHDT and CDR2 YNNKEL (reference sequence).

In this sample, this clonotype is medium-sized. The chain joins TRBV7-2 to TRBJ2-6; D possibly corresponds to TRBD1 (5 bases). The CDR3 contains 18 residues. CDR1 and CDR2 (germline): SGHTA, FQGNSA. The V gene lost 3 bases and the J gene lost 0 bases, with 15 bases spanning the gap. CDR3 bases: TGTGCCAGCAGCTTTGACTTAGACAGATTCTCTGGGGCCAACGTCCTGACTTTC. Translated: CASSFDLDRFSGANVLTF. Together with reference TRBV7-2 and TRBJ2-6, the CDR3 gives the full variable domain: GAGVSQSPSNKVTEKGKDVELRCDPISGHTALYWYRQSLGQGLEFLIYFQGNSAPDKSGLPSDRFSAERTGGSVSTLTIQRTQQEDSAVYLCASSFDLDRFSGANVLTFGAGSRLTVL.

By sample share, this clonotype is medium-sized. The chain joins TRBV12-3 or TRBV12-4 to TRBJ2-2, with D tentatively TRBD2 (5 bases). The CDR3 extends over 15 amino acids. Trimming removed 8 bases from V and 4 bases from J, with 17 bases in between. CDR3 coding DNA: TGTGCCAGCCGAATGCGAGGGCGGGTCACCGGGGAGCTGTTTTTT. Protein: CASRMRGRVTGELFF.

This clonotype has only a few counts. The CDR3 loop reads CAWMAATGSHSGANVLTF. The DNA of the CDR3 is TGTGCCTGGATGGCGGCGACAGGGTCCCACTCTGGGGCCAACGTCCTGACTTTC. J is TRBJ2-6 and V is TRBV30; TRBD1 agrees at 7 bases. The ends lost 4 bases at V and 0 bases at J; junction bases unmatched: 12. CDR3 length: 18 residues. The germline CDR1 and CDR2 sequences are GTSNPN and SVGIG (reference sequence).

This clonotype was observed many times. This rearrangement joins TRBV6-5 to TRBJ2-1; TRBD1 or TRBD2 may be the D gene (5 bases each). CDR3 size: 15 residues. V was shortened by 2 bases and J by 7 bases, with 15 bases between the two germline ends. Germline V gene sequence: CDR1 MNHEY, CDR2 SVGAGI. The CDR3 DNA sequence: TGTGCCAGCAGTTACGCGGTGGGGGTAGGTAATGAGCAGTTCTTC. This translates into CASSYAVGVGNEQFF.

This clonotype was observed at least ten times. The CDR3 spells CASSLSDVELFF. In nucleotides, the CDR3 is TGTGCCAGCAGCTTATCGGACGTCGAGCTGTTTTTT. V is TRBV7-9 and J is TRBJ2-2; D uncertain. Germline V gives CDR1 SEHNR, CDR2 FQNEAQ (reference sequence). V was trimmed by 2 bases and J by 11 bases, leaving 9 bases between them. The CDR3 sequence is 12 residues long.